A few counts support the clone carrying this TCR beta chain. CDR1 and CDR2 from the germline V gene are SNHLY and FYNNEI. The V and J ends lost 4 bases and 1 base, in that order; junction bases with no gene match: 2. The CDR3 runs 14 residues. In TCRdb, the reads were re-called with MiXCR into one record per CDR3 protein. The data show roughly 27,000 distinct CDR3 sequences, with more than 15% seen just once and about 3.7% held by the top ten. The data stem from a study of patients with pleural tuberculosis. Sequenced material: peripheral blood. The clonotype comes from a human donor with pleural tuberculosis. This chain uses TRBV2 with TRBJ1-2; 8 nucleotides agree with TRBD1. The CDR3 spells CASSGRGRNYGYTF. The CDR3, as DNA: TGTGCCAGCAGTGGCAGGGGGCGTAACTATGGCTACACCTTC.